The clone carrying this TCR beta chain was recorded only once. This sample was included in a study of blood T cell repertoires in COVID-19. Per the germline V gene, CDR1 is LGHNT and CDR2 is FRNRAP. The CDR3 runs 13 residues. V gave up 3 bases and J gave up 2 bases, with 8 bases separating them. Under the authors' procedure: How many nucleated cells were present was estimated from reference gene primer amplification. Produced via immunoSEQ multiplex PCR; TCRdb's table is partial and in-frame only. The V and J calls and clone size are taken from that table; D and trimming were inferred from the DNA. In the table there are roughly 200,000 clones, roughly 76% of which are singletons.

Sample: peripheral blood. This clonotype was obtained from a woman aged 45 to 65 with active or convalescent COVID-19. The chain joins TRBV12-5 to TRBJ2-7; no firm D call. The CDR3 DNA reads TGTGCTAGTGGTTTAGGCAGGACCTACGAGCAGTACTTC. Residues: CASGLGRTYEQYF.